The present entry profiles one TCR beta chain with its context. Antigen: not known. This specimen belongs to a study of CD8+CD57+ T cells in acquired aplastic anemia. Background on the study: Healthy CD8+ samples averaged around 12 million reads.

Study-wide results and limits: Patients and controls shared 25 to 35 CD8+ CDR3 sequences, highly expressed in patients. The study found no significant CD8+ Simpson's diversity difference between patients and controls.

Profiling that covered TCR beta VDJ and CDR3 relied on genomic DNA as its template. Each CDR3 protein is one row after TCRdb ran MiXCR on the reads. The sample has more than 45,000 distinct CDR3 sequences; around 73% are singletons. V gave up 5 bases and J gave up 4 bases, with 11 bases separating them. This CDR3 is built from 14 residues. From germline, CDR1 is SEHNR and CDR2 FQNEAQ (reference sequence). The source of this sequence is a human donor in good health, serving as a control. The specimen sequenced was sorted CD4+, CD8+, or CD8+CD57+ T cells (not recorded which) from PBMCs. V usage is TRBV7-9 and J usage is TRBJ2-2; no reliable D call. The CDR3 nucleotides read TGTGCCAGCAGCCTTGCGTGGTCCACCGGGGAGCTGTTTTTT. This encodes CASSLAWSTGELFF.